This TCR beta chain stems from a study of control samples from healthy donors and cancer patients. The protocol was immunoSEQ multiplex PCR, while the TCRdb copy is restricted to in-frame clones and leaves out a portion. The data show some 140,000 clones, with about 85% seen just once and approximately 8.6% held by the top ten. V trimming: 0 bases; J trimming: 4 bases; junction bases outside the gene matches: 5. Germline loops: CDR1 GTSNPN, CDR2 SVGIG (reference sequence). The CDR3 spans 15 residues. V is TRBV30 and J is TRBJ1-4; 7 bases are a match to TRBD1. This sequence was found in a woman in her thirties in good health. Sequencing was carried out using blood. CDR3 sequence reads: CAWSVPGQFNEKLFF. As DNA, the CDR3 is TGTGCCTGGAGTGTTCCGGGACAGTTTAATGAAAAACTGTTTTTT.